The 10 T cell receptor beta chains below all came from one sample that was sequenced in a study of T-cell memory formation after mild COVID-19 (dated by TCRdb to the early 2020s). Library preparation used 5' RACE. Instrument on record: Illumina NovaSeq 6000. In TCRdb, the public reads were trimmed at Q25 with fastp and aligned with MiXCR, with productive beta chains retained. CDR3 protein duplicates are merged, each entry listing the most common genes and DNA. This sample holds about 340,000 distinct CDR3 sequences; approximately 12% were observed only once. The ten biggest clones cover 20% to 25% of the sample. Sequenced input: PBMCs or a T cell subset sorted from them (not recorded which). All receptors come from a man younger than 35 who had mild COVID-19 (a few samples of this study predate the infection). The sample titles of this study are shuffled in the database, so cell type and time point are left out; the donor was told from shared clones.

This clonotype occurred a few times. V usage is TRBV12-3 or TRBV12-4 and J usage is TRBJ2-1, with D uncertain. CDR3 length equals 15 residues. V was clipped by 0 bases and J by 7 bases, with 13 bases between them. CDR3 protein: CASSLAGTMGNEQFF. In nucleotides, the CDR3 is TGTGCCAGCAGTTTAGCGGGCACTATGGGGAATGAGCAGTTCTTC.

This clonotype was seen only a few times. This chain links TRBV6-5 with TRBJ2-4, with D possibly being TRBD1 or TRBD2 (5 bases each). V was trimmed by 2 bases and J by 7 bases, leaving 6 bases between them. Germline V CDR1 and CDR2: MNHEY, SVGAGI. This CDR3 is 12 amino acids long. CDR3 amino acids: CASSYGTNIQYF. The DNA for the CDR3 is TGTGCCAGCAGTTACGGGACGAACATTCAGTACTTC.

DNA of the CDR3: TGCGCCAGCAGCCAAGTCGGGGGTACGGGTACGCAGTATTTT. It is translated as CASSQVGGTGTQYF. This chain uses TRBV4-1 with TRBJ2-3, with D possibly being TRBD2 (6 bases). Germline V gives CDR1 MGHRA, CDR2 YSYEKL. V was pared by 1 base and J by 8 bases, with 13 bases between. CDR3 size: 14 residues.

This clonotype was recorded once. This sequence joins TRBV19 and TRBJ2-7; a weak D match, TRBD1 (7 bases). Germline CDR1 reads LNHDA; CDR2 reads SQIVND (reference sequence). Trimming took 7 bases from V and 2 from J, leaving 12 bases between them. This CDR3 has 13 amino acids. The CDR3 DNA sequence: TGTGCCAGTAAGGCGGGACAGACCTACGAGCAGTACTTC. It codes for CASKAGQTYEQYF.

This clonotype has a handful of counts. The chain uses TRBV11-2 and TRBJ2-5, with 8 bases aligning to TRBD2. The V segment lost 5 bases and the J segment 2 bases; nucleotides outside the gene matches: 7. This CDR3 contains 15 residues. Germline CDR1 SGHAT, CDR2 FQNNGV. The CDR3 region is CASSPTPGGQETQYF. The CDR3 nucleotides read TGTGCCAGCAGCCCCACTCCGGGGGGGCAAGAGACCCAGTACTTC.

The chain is built from TRBV28 and TRBJ2-3; D is ambiguous. CDR1 and CDR2 from the germline V gene are MDHEN and SYDVKM. V dropped 5 bases and J dropped 3 bases, with 12 bases sitting between them. The CDR3 spans 14 residues. CDR3 region: CASSGHLGTDTQYF. The CDR3 DNA sequence: TGTGCCAGCAGTGGCCACCTTGGGACAGATACGCAGTATTTT.

The gene calls are TRBV4-1 and TRBJ2-2; 7 bases agree with TRBD2. Germline V gene data show CDR1 as MGHRA and CDR2 as YSYEKL. V dropped 4 bases and J dropped 7; count of bases not matched to a gene: 6. The CDR3 length is 14 residues. The DNA of the CDR3 is TGCGCCAGCAGCCGAAGCGGGGTCGTCGGGGAGCTGTTTTTT. This gives the protein CASSRSGVVGELFF.

In DNA, the CDR3 is TGTGCCAGCAGTTTTCTGGAGGGGGCTACTGAAGCTTTCTTT. This codes for CASSFLEGATEAFF. This chain links TRBV12-3 or TRBV12-4 with TRBJ1-1; 7 bases align to TRBD1. The CDR3 spans 14 residues. V gave up 3 bases and J gave up 5 bases; unmatched junction bases: 6.

This clonotype has a handful of counts. The V and J genes are TRBV4-1 and TRBJ2-5; the match to TRBD2 covers 8 bases. The CDR3 contains 14 residues. J gave up 6 bases and V 3 bases, and 6 bases lay outside the gene matches. Germline V lookup: CDR1 MGHRA, CDR2 YSYEKL. The CDR3 DNA reads TGCGCCAGCAGCCAGCCCAGGACTAGCCAGACCCAGTACTTC. It is translated as CASSQPRTSQTQYF.

This chain connects TRBV4-2 to TRBJ2-7; TRBD1 might be the D (8 bases). V lost 7 bases and J lost 1, with 11 bases in between. Germline assignment: CDR1 LGHNA and CDR2 YNFKEQ. The length of the CDR3 is 13 residues. Here the CDR3 reads CASNRGGSYEQYF. The CDR3 DNA is TGTGCCAGCAACAGGGGGGGTTCCTACGAGCAGTACTTC.